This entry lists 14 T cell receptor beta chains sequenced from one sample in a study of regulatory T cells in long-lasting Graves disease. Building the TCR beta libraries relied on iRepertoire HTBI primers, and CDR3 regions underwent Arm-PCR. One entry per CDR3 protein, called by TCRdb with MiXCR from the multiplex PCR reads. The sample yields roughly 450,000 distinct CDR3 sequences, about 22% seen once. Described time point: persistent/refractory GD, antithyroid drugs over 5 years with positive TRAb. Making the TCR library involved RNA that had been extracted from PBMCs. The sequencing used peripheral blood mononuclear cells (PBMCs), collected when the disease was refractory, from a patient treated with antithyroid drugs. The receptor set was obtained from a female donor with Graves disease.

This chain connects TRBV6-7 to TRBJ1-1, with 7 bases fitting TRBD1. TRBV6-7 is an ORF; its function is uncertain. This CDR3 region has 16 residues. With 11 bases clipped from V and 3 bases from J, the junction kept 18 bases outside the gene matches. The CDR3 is CARWDSLWASDTEAFF. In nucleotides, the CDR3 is TGTGCCCGGTGGGACAGCCTTTGGGCCTCTGACACTGAAGCTTTCTTT.

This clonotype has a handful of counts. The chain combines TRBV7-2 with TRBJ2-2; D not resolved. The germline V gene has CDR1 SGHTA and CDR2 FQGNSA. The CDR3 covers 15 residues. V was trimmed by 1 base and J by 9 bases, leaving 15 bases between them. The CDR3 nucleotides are TGTGCCAGCAGCTTAGATCTGGGCTATCTAAGGGAGCTGTTTTTT. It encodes CASSLDLGYLRELFF.

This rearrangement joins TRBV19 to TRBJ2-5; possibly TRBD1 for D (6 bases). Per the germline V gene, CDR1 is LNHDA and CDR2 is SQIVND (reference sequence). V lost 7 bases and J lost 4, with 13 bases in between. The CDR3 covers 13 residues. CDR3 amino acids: CASTTRTAETQYF. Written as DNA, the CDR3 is TGTGCCAGTACCACCCGGACAGCAGAGACCCAGTACTTC.

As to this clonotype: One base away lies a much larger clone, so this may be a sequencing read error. The CDR3 is CASSEQRRNTGELFF. In nucleotides, the CDR3 is TGTGCCAGCAGTGAACAGCGGAGGAACACCGGGGAGCTGTTTTTT. The rearrangement links TRBV2 to TRBJ2-2; a possible D gene is TRBD2 (5 bases). The CDR3 covers 15 residues. V was cut by 2 bases and J by 1 base, with 8 bases left in between. CDR1 is SNHLY and CDR2 is FYNNEI in the germline V gene.

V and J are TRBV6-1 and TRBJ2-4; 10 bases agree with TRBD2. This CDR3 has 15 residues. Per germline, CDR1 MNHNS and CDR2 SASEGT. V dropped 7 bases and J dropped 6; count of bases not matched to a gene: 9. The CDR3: CASTPSGRERNIQYF. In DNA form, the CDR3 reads TGTGCCAGCACCCCGAGCGGGAGGGAGAGAAACATTCAGTACTTC.

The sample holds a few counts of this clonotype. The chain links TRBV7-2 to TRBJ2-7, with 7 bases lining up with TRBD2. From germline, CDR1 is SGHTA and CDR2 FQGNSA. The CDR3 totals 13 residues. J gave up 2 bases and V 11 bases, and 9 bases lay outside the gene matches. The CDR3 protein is CASGWGGTYEQYF. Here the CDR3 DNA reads TGTGCCTCGGGGTGGGGGGGTACCTACGAGCAGTACTTC. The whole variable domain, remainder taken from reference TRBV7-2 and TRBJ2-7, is GAGVSQSPSNKVTEKGKDVELRCDPISGHTALYWYRQSLGQGLEFLIYFQGNSAPDKSGLPSDRFSAERTGGSVSTLTIQRTQQEDSAVYLCASGWGGTYEQYFGPGTRLTVT.

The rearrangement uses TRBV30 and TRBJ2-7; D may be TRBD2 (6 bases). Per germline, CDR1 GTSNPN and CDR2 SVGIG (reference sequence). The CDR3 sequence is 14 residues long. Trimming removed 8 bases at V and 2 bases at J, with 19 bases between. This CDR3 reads CAVSGTPDPYEQYF. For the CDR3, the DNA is TGTGCCGTCTCCGGGACTCCGGACCCCTACGAGCAGTACTTC.

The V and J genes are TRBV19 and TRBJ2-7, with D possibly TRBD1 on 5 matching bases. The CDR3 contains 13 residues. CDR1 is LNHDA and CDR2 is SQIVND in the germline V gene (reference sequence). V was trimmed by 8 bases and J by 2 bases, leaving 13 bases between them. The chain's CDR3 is CASAPQGTYEQYF. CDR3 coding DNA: TGTGCCAGTGCCCCCCAGGGAACCTACGAGCAGTACTTC.

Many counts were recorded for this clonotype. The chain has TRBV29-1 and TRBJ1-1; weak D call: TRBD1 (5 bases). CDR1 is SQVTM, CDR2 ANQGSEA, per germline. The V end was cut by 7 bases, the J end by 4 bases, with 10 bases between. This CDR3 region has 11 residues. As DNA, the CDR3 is TGCAGCGGGGGGTATGCCACTGAAGCTTTCTTT. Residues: CSGGYATEAFF.

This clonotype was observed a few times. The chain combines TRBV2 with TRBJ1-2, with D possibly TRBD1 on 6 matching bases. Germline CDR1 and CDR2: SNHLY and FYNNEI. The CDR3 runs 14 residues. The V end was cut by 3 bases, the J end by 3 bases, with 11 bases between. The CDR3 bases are TGTGCCAGCAGTGATCAGGGGCGAGACTATGGCTACACCTTC. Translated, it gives CASSDQGRDYGYTF.

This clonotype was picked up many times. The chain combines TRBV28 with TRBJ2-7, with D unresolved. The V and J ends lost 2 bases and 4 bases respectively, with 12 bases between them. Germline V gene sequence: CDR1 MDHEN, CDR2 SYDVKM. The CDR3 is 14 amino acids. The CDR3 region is CASSLVANPYEQYF. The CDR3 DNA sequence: TGTGCCAGCAGTTTAGTCGCGAATCCGTACGAGCAGTACTTC. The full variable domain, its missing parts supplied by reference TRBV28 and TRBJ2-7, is DVKVTQSSRYLVKRTGEKVFLECVQDMDHENMFWYRQDPGLGLRLIYFSYDVKMKEKGDIPEGYSVSREKKERFSLILESASTNQTSMYLCASSLVANPYEQYFGPGTRLTVT.

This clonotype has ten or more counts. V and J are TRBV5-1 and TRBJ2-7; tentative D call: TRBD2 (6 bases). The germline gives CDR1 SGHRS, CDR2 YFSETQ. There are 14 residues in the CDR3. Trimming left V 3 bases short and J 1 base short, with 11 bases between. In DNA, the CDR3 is TGCGCCAGCAGCTCGGGACTCGCTTCCTACGAGCAGTACTTC. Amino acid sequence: CASSSGLASYEQYF.

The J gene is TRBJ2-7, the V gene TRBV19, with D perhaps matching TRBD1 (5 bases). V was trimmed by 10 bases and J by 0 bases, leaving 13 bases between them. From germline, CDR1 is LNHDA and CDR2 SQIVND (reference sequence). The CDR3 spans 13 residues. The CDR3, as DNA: TGTGCCACCGCGGACACCAGCTCCTACGAGCAGTACTTC. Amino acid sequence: CATADTSSYEQYF.

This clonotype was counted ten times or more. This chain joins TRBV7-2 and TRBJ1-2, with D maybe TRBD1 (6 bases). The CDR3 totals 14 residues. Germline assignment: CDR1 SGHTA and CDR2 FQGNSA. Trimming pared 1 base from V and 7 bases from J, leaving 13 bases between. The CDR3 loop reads CASSLDREVAGYTF. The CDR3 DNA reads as TGTGCCAGCAGCTTAGACAGGGAAGTAGCTGGCTACACCTTC.